The clone carrying this T cell receptor beta chain is labeled medium-sized. The data derive from a study of circulating CD8 cells and anti-PD-1 response in melanoma. TCR libraries were prepared from 15 ng of total RNA with the QIAseq Immune Repertoire TCR panel. MiXCR, applied by TCRdb to the reads, yields one record per CDR3 protein. The table includes 450 to 550 distinct CDR3 sequences, about 6% detected once. From live CD3+CD8+TCRalphabeta+ cells, four PD-1 and/or TIGIT subsets were sorted. This TCR was sampled from a human donor with melanoma. Material: CD8+ T cells from PBMCs, obtained at baseline or after one month of anti-PD-1 therapy (not recorded which).

The chain's CDR3 is CSAMVDQQKYSNQPQHF. The CDR3 region has the DNA TGCAGTGCTATGGTCGACCAACAGAAATATAGCAATCAGCCCCAGCATTTT. The chain uses TRBV20-1 and TRBJ1-5; D ambiguous. Looked up from germline, CDR1 is DFQATT and CDR2 is SNEGSKA (reference sequence). Trimming stripped 4 bases from V and 0 bases from J, with 19 bases between. This CDR3 contains 17 residues.